This section outlines one T cell receptor beta chain sequence together with its context. Its antigen target is currently unknown. The record has no base qualities; no much larger clone is one base away. This entry comes from a study of blood T cell repertoires in COVID-19 (dated by TCRdb to the early 2020s). The study in broad terms: Samples from collaborators originated in the United States, Italy and Spain and spanned both the acute and convalescent phases of COVID-19. The repertoires were released in a freely available public database meant as a resource for research on the immune response to SARS-CoV-2. The material from the prospective study consisted of cDNA or gDNA derived from T cells, B-cell-depleted T cells, or PBMCs. The samples were drawn from the first 160 participants of the ongoing ImmuneRACE study and from under 1,500 subjects provided by 6 global collaborators. The dataset comprised deeply sampled blood TCRbeta repertoires from subjects exposed to, actively infected with, or recovered from COVID-19. Where available, HLA class I and class II types were obtained from metadata supplied by the sample provider rather than from assay-based typing. Sample metadata almost always included a de-identified subject ID, COVID-19 status, age in years and sex. General study outcomes and caveats: How much clinical and demographic metadata was included differed by source and by participant, and the metadata was provided uncurated.

The germline V gene encodes CDR1 MNHEY and CDR2 SMNVEV (reference sequence). A distance of 12 bases separates the germline ends of V and J, which lose 0 bases and 7 bases respectively. Measured from the cysteine to the phenylalanine, the CDR3 is 15 residues long. Only CDR3 DNA remains: 45 bases, in frame from the first base. Whole blood was collected in K2EDTA tubes by collaborating institutions according to the institutions' own protocols. For TCRbeta analysis, collaborator samples were shipped as frozen whole blood, as isolated PBMCs, or as DNA extracted from either sample type. The immunoSEQ Assay, a bias-controlled multiplex PCR, was used to amplify TCRbeta CDR3 regions from genomic DNA. The paper's data handling went like this. Nucleated cell counts per sample were estimated from amplification of reference gene primers within the assay. To quantify the absolute abundance of each unique TCRbeta CDR3 rearrangement, sequence reads were collapsed and filtered. For each sample, productive Simpson clonality was calculated as the square root of Simpson's diversity index over productive rearrangements. The table comes from immuneACCESS by way of TCRdb, which keeps in-frame sequences with V and J called. Part of the clones is missing from these tables; in studies checked, under half for an unresolved V gene and the rest for unknown reasons. D and trimming were read from the DNA, whereas the V and J calls and clone size are those reported in that table. The sample table records 200,000 to 250,000 clones; about 79% of these occur just once. Together, the top ten hold roughly 8.7% of the sample.

Sample: peripheral blood. This clonotype originated in a man aged 50 to 59 with active or convalescent COVID-19. Recombination joined TRBV27 with TRBJ1-4; the D region possibly corresponds to TRBD1 (6 bases align). The CDR3 loop reads CASSLSGRGGEKLFF. The base sequence is TGTGCCAGCAGTTTATCGGGGAGAGGGGGTGAAAAACTGTTTTTT. With all but the CDR3 taken from the reference TRBV27 and TRBJ1-4 genes, the full variable domain is: EAQVTQNPRYLITVTGKKLTVTCSQNMNHEYMSWYRQDPGLGLRQIYYSMNVEVTDKGDVPEGYKVSRKEKRNFPLILESPSPNQTSLYFCASSLSGRGGEKLFFGSGTQLSVL.